A single sample is the source of the 29 T cell receptor beta chains below, sequenced in a study of T cell repertoires in cytomegalovirus infection. Their antigens remain unidentified. TCRdb fed the reads into MiXCR, producing one record per CDR3 protein. This table has around 570,000 distinct CDR3 sequences, about 40% appearing once. Sequencing used cultured PBMCs, obtained from culture after CMV antigen stimulation. These receptors were taken from a human donor in good health (CMV status not recorded). Some clones in this sample may be carry-over from other donors' samples.

This clonotype appeared a few times. The chain links TRBV6-2 or TRBV6-3 to TRBJ2-3; D remains ambiguous. The CDR3 runs 14 residues. The V gene lost 0 bases and the J gene lost 0 bases, with 4 bases spanning the gap. Germline CDR1 is MNHEY and CDR2 is SVGEGT. The CDR3 protein is CASSYSRSTDTQYF. The CDR3 DNA sequence: TGTGCCAGCAGTTACTCGAGAAGCACAGATACGCAGTATTTT.

This clonotype was seen a few times. V gene TRBV27 combines with J gene TRBJ1-4; D unclear. Germline V gene lookup returns CDR1 MNHEY and CDR2 SMNVEV (reference sequence). The germline V and J ends were trimmed by 5 bases and 5 bases, with 15 bases remaining between them. This CDR3 is built from 15 residues. DNA for the CDR3: TGTGCCAGCAGTGCCGGGATGGGCGGGAATGAAAAACTGTTTTTT. Residues: CASSAGMGGNEKLFF.

This clonotype has at least ten counts. V usage is TRBV7-9 and J usage is TRBJ1-5; no clear D. The CDR3 has 13 amino acids. V was trimmed by 6 bases and J by 3 bases, leaving 9 bases between them. The germline gives CDR1 SEHNR, CDR2 FQNEAQ (reference sequence). CDR3 sequence reads: CASSYTSNQPQHF. DNA of the CDR3: TGTGCCAGCAGTTACACCTCCAATCAGCCCCAGCATTTT. Combining the CDR3 with reference TRBV7-9 and TRBJ1-5 gives the whole variable domain DTGVSQNPRHKITKRGQNVTFRCDPISEHNRLYWYRQTLGQGPEFLTYFQNEAQLEKSRLLSDRFSAERPKGSFSTLEIQRTEQGDSAMYLCASSYTSNQPQHFGDGTRLSIL.

V gene TRBV14 combines with J gene TRBJ2-3; 11 bases agree with TRBD2. CDR3 length: 18 residues. The V segment lost 4 bases and the J segment 5 bases; nucleotides outside the gene matches: 14. Germline CDR1 reads SGHDN; CDR2 reads FVKESK. The CDR3: CASSPRGLAGGPGDTQYF. DNA of the CDR3: TGTGCCAGCAGCCCCCGGGGTCTAGCGGGAGGCCCGGGAGATACGCAGTATTTT.

This rearrangement joins TRBV7-2 to TRBJ1-5; D may be TRBD1 (5 bases). Trimming pared 1 base from V and 4 bases from J, leaving 11 bases between. CDR3 size: 15 residues. The germline V gene has CDR1 SGHTA and CDR2 FQGNSA. The CDR3 sequence is CASSLDGDLNQPQHF. The CDR3 region has the DNA TGTGCCAGCAGCTTAGACGGGGACCTTAATCAGCCCCAGCATTTT.

This clonotype has more than one count but fewer than ten. This rearrangement joins TRBV11-2 to TRBJ2-5, with D possibly being TRBD2 (6 bases). Trimming took off 6 bases at V and 4 bases at J, with 18 bases between the two ends. CDR3 length: 15 residues. Germline values: CDR1 SGHAT, CDR2 FQNNGV. In nucleotides, the CDR3 is TGTGCCAGCAGTGGGAGGAATACTCGACCAGAGACCCAGTACTTC. Amino acid sequence: CASSGRNTRPETQYF.

This clonotype was seen ten or more times. The rearrangement links TRBV7-9 to TRBJ1-5, with 10 positions matching TRBD1. Germline trimming cut 5 bases from V and 5 bases from J; bases unmatched to any gene: 0. CDR1 and CDR2 from the germline V gene are SEHNR and FQNEAQ (reference sequence). This CDR3 spans 13 amino acids. The CDR3 nucleotides read TGTGCCAGCAGCGGGACAGGGGATCAGCCCCAGCATTTT. This codes for CASSGTGDQPQHF. The full variable domain, completed using reference TRBV7-9 and TRBJ1-5, is DTGVSQNPRHKITKRGQNVTFRCDPISEHNRLYWYRQTLGQGPEFLTYFQNEAQLEKSRLLSDRFSAERPKGSFSTLEIQRTEQGDSAMYLCASSGTGDQPQHFGDGTRLSIL.

Comments on this clonotype: A junction end diverges from the germline sequence, so it may reflect a read error. The J gene is TRBJ1-2, the V gene TRBV7-2; the match to TRBD1 covers 7 bases. CDR1 is SGHTA and CDR2 is FQGNSA in the germline V gene. The CDR3 extends over 14 amino acids. CDR3 sequence (DNA): TGTGCCAGCAGCGCAACATTGGCGGGACAGCAAGTAAACTTC. This encodes CASSATLAGQQVNF.

The chain uses TRBV7-9 and TRBJ1-2; 9 bases fit TRBD1. The V gene end was trimmed by 5 bases and the J gene end by 4 bases; junction bases not matched to a gene: 5. Germline V gene lookup returns CDR1 SEHNR and CDR2 FQNEAQ (reference sequence). This CDR3 has 14 amino acids. CDR3 DNA sequence: TGTGCCAGCAGCAGGACAGGGGTTGGCTATGGCTACACCTTC. Encoded protein: CASSRTGVGYGYTF.

This clonotype was seen ten or more times. The rearrangement uses TRBV7-2 and TRBJ2-1, with D possibly matching TRBD1 (5 bases). Trimming removed 1 base at V and 5 bases at J, with 15 bases between. The CDR3 contains 16 residues. Per the germline V gene, CDR1 is SGHTA and CDR2 is FQGNSA. Written as DNA, the CDR3 is TGTGCCAGCAGCTTAGAAACGGGCCAGGGAAACAATGAGCAGTTCTTC. Its translation is CASSLETGQGNNEQFF. Using reference TRBV7-2 and TRBJ2-1 for the parts outside the CDR3, the full variable domain is GAGVSQSPSNKVTEKGKDVELRCDPISGHTALYWYRQSLGQGLEFLIYFQGNSAPDKSGLPSDRFSAERTGGSVSTLTIQRTQQEDSAVYLCASSLETGQGNNEQFFGPGTRLTVL.

The chain links TRBV7-9 to TRBJ2-7; 9 nucleotides match TRBD1. CDR1 and CDR2 from the germline V gene are SEHNR and FQNEAQ (reference sequence). The CDR3 is made up of 15 amino acids. With 5 bases clipped from V and 4 bases from J, the junction kept 9 bases outside the gene matches. CDR3 coding DNA: TGTGCCAGCAGCGGCACGGACAGGGGACCATACGAGCAGTACTTC. It is translated as CASSGTDRGPYEQYF.

This clonotype was observed a few times. J is TRBJ2-1 and V is TRBV6-2 or TRBV6-3; TRBD1 matches at 9 bases. J lost 6 bases, V lost 10 bases, and 13 bases had no gene match. Germline loops: CDR1 MNHEY, CDR2 SVGEGT. CDR3 size: 15 residues. As DNA, the CDR3 is TGTGCCACCTGGTCCGGGACAGGGAGGGGCAATGAGCAGTTCTTC. Translating gives CATWSGTGRGNEQFF.

This clonotype showed up many times. The chain combines TRBV7-6 with TRBJ2-3; 10 positions match TRBD2. The CDR3 length is 16 residues. V lost 6 bases to trimming and J lost 5 bases; unmatched junction nucleotides: 11. Germline V gene data show CDR1 as SGHVS and CDR2 as FNYEAQ. The CDR3 region has the DNA TGTGCCAGCAGAGAGAAACCGGGACTAGCGCAAGATACGCAGTATTTT. Translated, it gives CASREKPGLAQDTQYF.

The gene calls are TRBV7-2 and TRBJ2-1, with 9 bases identical to TRBD2. V lost 7 bases to trimming and J lost 4 bases; unmatched junction nucleotides: 8. The CDR3 is made up of 15 amino acids. Germline V CDR1 and CDR2: SGHTA, FQGNSA. The CDR3 DNA reads as TGTGCCAGCAACACTTTTGCGGGAGGGTACAATGAGCAGTTCTTC. Amino acid sequence: CASNTFAGGYNEQFF.

The sample holds one count of this clonotype. The chain is built from TRBV18 and TRBJ1-2; 12 bases are shared with TRBD1. Trimming took 2 bases from V and 8 from J; bases not matched to a gene: 6. Germline V gene data show CDR1 as KGHSH and CDR2 as LQKENI. The CDR3 has 15 amino acids. The CDR3 region is CASSPSGQGARGYTF. The DNA for the CDR3 is TGTGCCAGCTCACCATCGGGACAGGGGGCTCGCGGCTACACCTTC.

The chain joins TRBV6-2 or TRBV6-3 to TRBJ2-7; the D is unclear. V gave up 4 bases and J gave up 4 bases, with 14 bases separating them. CDR1 and CDR2 from the germline V gene are MNHEY and SVGEGT. The CDR3 is 14 amino acids. CDR3 amino acids: CASSLRWGGYEQYF. DNA for the CDR3: TGTGCCAGCAGTTTGCGGTGGGGTGGTTACGAGCAGTACTTC.

There are a few counts of this clonotype. The rearrangement links TRBV15 to TRBJ1-1; D is uncertain. The CDR3 extends over 20 amino acids. The germline V gene has CDR1 LNHNV and CDR2 YYDKDF (reference sequence). Trimming pared 0 bases from V and 6 bases from J, leaving 29 bases between. The CDR3 region is CATSRDRRAFNVRGFPEAFF. CDR3 DNA: TGTGCCACCAGCAGAGATCGGAGGGCATTTAACGTCAGAGGGTTCCCTGAAGCTTTCTTT.

The rearrangement links TRBV6-1 to TRBJ2-5; a weak D match, TRBD1 (6 bases). The germline V gene has CDR1 MNHNS and CDR2 SASEGT. The CDR3 is made up of 14 amino acids. Trimming stripped 5 bases from V and 1 base from J, with 11 bases between. The CDR3 region is CASSSTGLQETQYF. CDR3 bases: TGTGCCAGCAGTTCCACAGGGCTCCAAGAGACCCAGTACTTC.

This clonotype was recorded a few times. The genes are TRBV9 and TRBJ1-1, with D perhaps TRBD1 (5 bases). The CDR3 sequence is 14 residues long. V lost 0 bases and J lost 12, with 18 bases in between. The germline V gene has CDR1 SGDLS and CDR2 YYNGEE. The CDR3 loop reads CASSVDGTKEVSFF. CDR3 DNA sequence: TGTGCCAGCAGCGTAGATGGGACGAAAGAGGTATCTTTCTTT.

The rearrangement uses TRBV10-3 and TRBJ2-1; possibly TRBD2 for D (5 bases). The CDR3 consists of 13 residues. The germline CDR1 and CDR2 sequences are ENHRY and SYGVKD. Trimming removed 11 bases from V and 0 bases from J, with 11 bases in between. CDR3 coding DNA: TGTGCCTCGAGCGGAGCCTCCTACAATGAGCAGTTCTTC. Translating gives CASSGASYNEQFF.

The chain employs TRBV6-5 and TRBJ1-5; 10 bases are a match to TRBD1. CDR1 is MNHEY, CDR2 SVGAGI, per germline. The CDR3 is 15 amino acids. J gave up 7 bases and V 8 bases, and 11 bases lay outside the gene matches. CDR3 DNA sequence: TGTGCCAGCGGCCGGGGAGGGACAGGGGAACAGCCCCAGCATTTT. Encoded protein: CASGRGGTGEQPQHF.

J is TRBJ2-6 and V is TRBV6-5; D is uncertain. Germline V gene sequence: CDR1 MNHEY, CDR2 SVGAGI. This CDR3 has 17 residues. V was shortened by 2 bases and J by 0 bases, with 11 bases between the two germline ends. In DNA, the CDR3 is TGTGCCAGCAGTTACGAGTGGGCCCTCTCTGGGGCCAACGTCCTGACTTTC. Amino acid sequence: CASSYEWALSGANVLTF.

The chain links TRBV19 to TRBJ1-2; D uncertain. Trimming cost V 3 bases and J 4 bases, with 15 bases left between them. The CDR3 is 15 residues long. Germline lookup yields CDR1 LNHDA and CDR2 SQIVND (reference sequence). CDR3 in amino acids: CASSINPADIYGYTF. As DNA, the CDR3 is TGTGCCAGTAGTATCAATCCTGCCGACATCTATGGCTACACCTTC.

J is TRBJ2-5 and V is TRBV11-2; a weak D match, TRBD2 (6 bases). V lost 5 bases and J 5 bases, leaving 27 bases between the germline ends. CDR3 length: 18 residues. Germline CDR1 and CDR2: SGHAT and FQNNGV. CDR3 region: CASSPRGTGTQIGETQYF. The CDR3, as DNA: TGTGCCAGCAGCCCACGAGGAACCGGGACTCAAATCGGGGAGACCCAGTACTTC.

The CDR3 protein is CASSAEGGGGYTF. The CDR3 DNA reads TGTGCCAGCAGCGCAGAGGGGGGCGGGGGCTACACCTTC. The V call is TRBV4-2, the J call TRBJ1-2; D is perhaps TRBD1 (6 bases). This CDR3 is 13 amino acids long. Trimming shortened V by 5 bases and J by 8 bases, and 15 bases separated the two germline ends. Germline loops: CDR1 LGHNA, CDR2 YNFKEQ.

The chain recombines TRBV5-5 with TRBJ2-1; weak D call: TRBD2 (5 bases). The CDR3 has 15 amino acids. The germline V gene has CDR1 SGHKS and CDR2 YYEKEE (reference sequence). V lost 1 base and J 5 bases, leaving 13 bases between the germline ends. The CDR3, as DNA: TGTGCCAGCAGCTTGTCACGGGGTTCCCACAATGAGCAGTTCTTC. This encodes CASSLSRGSHNEQFF. Using reference TRBV5-5 and TRBJ2-1 for the parts outside the CDR3, the full variable domain is DAGVTQSPTHLIKTRGQQVTLRCSPISGHKSVSWYQQVLGQGPQFIFQYYEKEERGRGNFPDRFSARQFPNYSSELNVNALLLGDSALYLCASSLSRGSHNEQFFGPGTRLTVL.

This clonotype appeared once. J is TRBJ2-1 and V is TRBV12-3 or TRBV12-4; D is unresolved. The CDR3 runs to 12 residues. V lost 5 bases, J lost 15 bases, and 17 bases lay in between. DNA of the CDR3: TGTGCCAGCAGTCGAGACCTTTCGCCGTCGTTCTTC. Protein product: CASSRDLSPSFF.

The rearrangement uses TRBV28 and TRBJ2-1; the D is unclear. Germline CDR1 MDHEN, CDR2 SYDVKM. The CDR3 contains 13 residues. V was cut by 6 bases and J by 6 bases, with 12 bases left in between. CDR3: CASSPQISNEQFF. CDR3 nucleotides: TGTGCCAGCAGCCCCCAGATCTCCAATGAGCAGTTCTTC.

Here the CDR3 reads CATASSGYNEQFF. CDR3 sequence (DNA): TGTGCCACCGCGTCTAGCGGTTACAATGAGCAGTTCTTC. This chain joins TRBV2 and TRBJ2-1, with 7 bases fitting TRBD2. The CDR3 has 13 amino acids. V gave up 10 bases and J gave up 4 bases; unmatched junction bases: 7. Germline V gives CDR1 SNHLY, CDR2 FYNNEI.